The rows below give T cell receptor beta chains drawn from one sample of a study of human T cells and chemical hapten exposure. From the RACE reads, TCRdb called clonotypes with MiXCR, one entry per CDR3 protein. The data hold over 100,000 distinct CDR3 sequences, with roughly 12% observed a single time. The sample consisted of whole blood, taken in connection with sensitization to the hapten diphenylcyclopropenone (DPC). The receptors stem from a woman aged 50 to 60 with alopecia areata. Some clones in this sample may be carry-over from other donors' samples. Each CDR3 is given without its conserved first and last residue. The D gene is left open where the match is weak.

TRBV28	TRBD1	TRBJ2-2	ASSSTGTGELF
TRBV7-8	NA	TRBJ2-2	AHWGDTGELF
TRBV6-5	NA	TRBJ2-2	ASSPPGSTGELF
TRBV9	TRBD2	TRBJ2-1	ASSVARSGGTDYNEQF
TRBV20-1	NA	TRBJ2-7	SADTATRQRSSYEQY
TRBV5-1	NA	TRBJ2-7	ASSLDLADTHPDEQY
TRBV7-9	NA	TRBJ2-3	ASSLADWPYTQY
TRBV20-1	TRBD2	TRBJ2-7	SARDSAGPSYEQY
TRBV4-3	TRBD2	TRBJ2-7	ASSQDLAGVLNEQY
TRBV6-5	TRBD2	TRBJ2-7	ASRRSSGAYEQY
TRBV20-1	TRBD1	TRBJ2-3	SARSDRGPGTQY
TRBV20-1	TRBD1	TRBJ2-1	SARESTGGYNEQF
TRBV6-2/TRBV6-3	NA	TRBJ2-7	ASSRDPSYEQY
TRBV5-6	NA	TRBJ1-2	ASSWGSAIHYGYT
TRBV25-1	NA	TRBJ2-1	ASSPAMNEQF
TRBV4-1	TRBD1	TRBJ2-7	ASSQEDSGTGEQY
TRBV29-1	NA	TRBJ2-3	SVEGLDTQY
TRBV7-2	TRBD1	TRBJ1-6	ASSSRTGADSPLH
TRBV4-2	NA	TRBJ2-1	ASSPVPGSAYNEQF
TRBV3-1	NA	TRBJ1-1	ASSQDSGGGMNTEAF
TRBV18	TRBD2	TRBJ2-3	ASSSTSGGTDTQY
TRBV12-3/TRBV12-4	NA	TRBJ1-1	ASSLTLNTEAF